This is a list of T cell receptor beta chains from one sample in a study of cytomegalovirus exposure and HLA in healthy donors. Repertoires were generated with immunoSEQ multiplex PCR, while TCRdb's copy carries only in-frame clones and drops some. This sample has around 38,000 clones, with 60% to 70% found just once. Sequencing input: PBMCs. The receptors come from a man aged 45-65 years in good health and CMV-seropositive. Both conserved end residues are part of each CDR3. The D gene is left open where the match is weak. Clone size, where shown, is once, few, many, or a class for clones that have expanded.

. . TRBJ1-4 TRBV4-2 TGTGCCAGCAGCCAAGACAGGGAAAAACTGTTTTTT CASSQDREKLFF
TRBD1 . TRBJ1-4 TRBV7-2 TGTGCCAGCAGCCGGGACAGTCAGAATGAAAAACTGTTTTTT CASSRDSQNEKLFF
. . TRBJ1-1 TRBV4-3 TGCGCCAGCAGCCGGCGAGATTTGGGGGGCACTGAAGCTTTCTTT CASSRRDLGGTEAFF
. . TRBJ2-3 TRBV7-7 TGTGCCAGCACCCAAGGTGGGCCCGGGGGTACGCAGTATTTT CASTQGGPGGTQYF
. . TRBJ2-7 TRBV7-6 TGTGCCAGCAGCGCCGTCCTTGAGGCCTCCTACGAGCAGTACTTC CASSAVLEASYEQYF
TRBD1 few TRBJ1-1 TRBV5-6 TGTGCCAGCATTCCGGGACAGTCCATGAACACTGAAGCTTTCTTT CASIPGQSMNTEAFF
TRBD1 . TRBJ1-3 TRBV7-9 TGTGCCAGCAGCATCAGGGGACAGTCTGGAAACACCATATATTTT CASSIRGQSGNTIYF
. . TRBJ1-1 TRBV18 TGTGCCAGCTCACCTTCGGTGTCTTTGCCTCCCACTGAAGCTTTCTTT CASSPSVSLPPTEAFF
TRBD2 . TRBJ2-3 TRBV25-1 TGTGCCAGCAGTGGTCCTAGCGGTAGCACAGATACGCAGTATTTT CASSGPSGSTDTQYF
. . TRBJ1-4 TRBV15 TGTGCCACCAGCTTCGGGACACTCGGGGAAAAACTGTTTTTT CATSFGTLGEKLFF
TRBD1 . TRBJ2-7 TRBV9 TGTGCCAGCAGCGGGACAGGGTGGTCCTACGAGCAGTACTTC CASSGTGWSYEQYF
. . TRBJ2-4 TRBV11-2 TGTGCCAGCACCCAAGACCGGGGGTACATTCAGTACTTC CASTQDRGYIQYF
TRBD1 few TRBJ2-2 TRBV2 TGTGCCAGCATGGGACAGGGGGCAGTCGGGGAGCTGTTTTTT CASMGQGAVGELFF
. . TRBJ2-7 TRBV7-6 TGTGCCAGCAGCTTAGTGGGGGGGCGAGGCGAGCAGTACTTC CASSLVGGRGEQYF
TRBD1 . TRBJ1-1 TRBV2 TGTGCCAGCACCCGGAGACAGGGAGAGAACACTGAAGCTTTCTTT CASTRRQGENTEAFF
TRBD2 . TRBJ2-1 TRBV28 TGTGCCAGCAGACCCGGGGCTAGCGGTCTGGCTGAGCAGTTCTTC CASRPGASGLAEQFF
TRBD1 . TRBJ2-5 TRBV30 TGTGCCTGGAGTCAAACACAGGGGGCTTATGAGACCCAGTACTTC CAWSQTQGAYETQYF
TRBD1 . TRBJ2-5 TRBV10-3 TGTGCCATCAGCGGACAGGAAGAGACCCAGTACTTC CAISGQEETQYF
. once TRBJ1-1 TRBV7-6 TGTGCCAGCAGCTTAGGCGCAGGGGTGAACACTGAAGCTTTCTTT CASSLGAGVNTEAFF
. few TRBJ2-2 TRBV19 TGTGCCAGTACCCTCGGACAGAACACCGGGGAGCTGTTTTTT CASTLGQNTGELFF
TRBD1 . TRBJ2-7 TRBV6-5 TGTGCCAGCAGCGACAGGGTCAGAGCCTACGAGCAGTACTTC CASSDRVRAYEQYF
TRBD1 . TRBJ2-7 TRBV6-5 TGTGCCAGCAGTTACTTCGGACAGGGGGACGAGCAGTACTTC CASSYFGQGDEQYF
. . TRBJ1-2 TRBV4-2 TGTGCCAGCAGCCAAGAGGAAAGCGGGTATGGCTACACCTTC CASSQEESGYGYTF
TRBD1 . TRBJ1-1 TRBV19 TGTGCCAGTACCGGGACAGCCTTAAACACTGAAGCTTTCTTT CASTGTALNTEAFF
TRBD1 . TRBJ2-7 TRBV29-1 TGCAGCGTTGATAAAGACGGACAGGGGGGTTACGAGCAGTACTTC CSVDKDGQGGYEQYF
TRBD1 . TRBJ1-1 TRBV6-5 TGTGCCAGCAGTTCTTCCTCAGGGGGCACTGAAGCTTTCTTT CASSSSSGGTEAFF
TRBD1 . TRBJ1-2 TRBV30 TGTGCCTGGAGTAGACAGGGGGTTCACTATGGCTACACCTTC CAWSRQGVHYGYTF
. once TRBJ1-2 TRBV30 TGTGCCTGGAGTGTTCGCGAGGGCTACACCTTC CAWSVREGYTF
. . TRBJ1-1 TRBV5-7 TGTGCCAGCAGCTTGGTGGGGGAGAAAAGGGGGAGAAGGTTTAAAGCTTTCTTT CASSLVGEKRGRRFKAFF